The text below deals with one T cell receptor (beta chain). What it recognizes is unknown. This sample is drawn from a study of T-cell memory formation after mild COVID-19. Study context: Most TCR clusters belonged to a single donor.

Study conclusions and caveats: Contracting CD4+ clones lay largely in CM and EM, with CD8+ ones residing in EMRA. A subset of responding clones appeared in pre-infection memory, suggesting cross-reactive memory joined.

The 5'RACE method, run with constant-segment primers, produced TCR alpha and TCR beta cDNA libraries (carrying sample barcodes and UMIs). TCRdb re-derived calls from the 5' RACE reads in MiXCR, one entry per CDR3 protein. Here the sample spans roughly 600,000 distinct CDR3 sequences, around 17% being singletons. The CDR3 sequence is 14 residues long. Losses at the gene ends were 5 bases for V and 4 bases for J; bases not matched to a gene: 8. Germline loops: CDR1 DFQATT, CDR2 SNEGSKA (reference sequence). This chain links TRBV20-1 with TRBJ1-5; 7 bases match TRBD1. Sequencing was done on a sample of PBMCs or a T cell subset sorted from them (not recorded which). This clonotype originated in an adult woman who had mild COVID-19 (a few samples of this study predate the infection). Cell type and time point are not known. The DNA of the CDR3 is TGCAGTGCTCGCTACGGGACAGAGAATCAGCCCCAGCATTTT. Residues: CSARYGTENQPQHF.